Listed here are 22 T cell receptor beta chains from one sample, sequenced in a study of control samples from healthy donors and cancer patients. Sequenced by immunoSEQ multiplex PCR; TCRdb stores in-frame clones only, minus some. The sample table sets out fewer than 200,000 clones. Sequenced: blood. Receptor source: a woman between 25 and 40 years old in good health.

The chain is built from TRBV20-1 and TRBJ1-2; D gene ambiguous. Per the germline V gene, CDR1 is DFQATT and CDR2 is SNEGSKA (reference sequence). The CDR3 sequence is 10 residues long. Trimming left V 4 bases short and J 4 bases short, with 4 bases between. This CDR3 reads CSANTYGYTF. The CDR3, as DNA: TGCAGTGCTAACACCTATGGCTACACCTTC.

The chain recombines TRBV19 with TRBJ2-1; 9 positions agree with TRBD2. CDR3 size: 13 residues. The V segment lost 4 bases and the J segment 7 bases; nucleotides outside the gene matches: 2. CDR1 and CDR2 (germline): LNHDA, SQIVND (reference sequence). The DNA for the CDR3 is TGTGCCAGTAGTACTCTAGCGGGGAATGAGCAGTTCTTC. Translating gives CASSTLAGNEQFF.

Written as DNA, the CDR3 is TGTGCCAGCACTTATGGAGGGACGGCCGGGAACACCATATATTTT. Amino acid sequence: CASTYGGTAGNTIYF. The gene calls are TRBV28 and TRBJ1-3; D might be TRBD1 (5 bases). The germline CDR1 and CDR2 sequences are MDHEN and SYDVKM. Trimming took off 7 bases at V and 7 bases at J, with 20 bases between the two ends. This CDR3 has 15 amino acids.

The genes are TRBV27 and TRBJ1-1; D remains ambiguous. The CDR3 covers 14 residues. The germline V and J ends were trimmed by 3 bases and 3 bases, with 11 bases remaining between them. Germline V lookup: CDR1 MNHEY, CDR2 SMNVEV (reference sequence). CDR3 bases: TGTGCCAGCAGTTTCTTCCCACGGGACACTGAAGCTTTCTTT. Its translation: CASSFFPRDTEAFF.

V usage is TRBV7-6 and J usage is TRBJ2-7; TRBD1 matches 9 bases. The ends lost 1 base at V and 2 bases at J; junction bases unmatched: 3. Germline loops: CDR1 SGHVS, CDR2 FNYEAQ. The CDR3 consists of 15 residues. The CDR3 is CASSLGRTGAYEQYF. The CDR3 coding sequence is TGTGCCAGCAGCTTAGGAAGGACAGGGGCCTACGAGCAGTACTTC.

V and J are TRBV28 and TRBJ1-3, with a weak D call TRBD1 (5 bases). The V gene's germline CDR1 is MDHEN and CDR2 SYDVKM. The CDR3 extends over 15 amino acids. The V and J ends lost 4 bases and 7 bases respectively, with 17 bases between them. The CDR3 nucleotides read TGTGCCAGCAGTTCCCGGCCTAGTGGGGCTAACACCATATATTTT. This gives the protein CASSSRPSGANTIYF.

The CDR3 protein is CASSSPGKGLDTGELFF. The DNA for the CDR3 is TGTGCCAGCAGCTCCCCCGGGAAGGGGCTGGACACCGGGGAGCTGTTTTTT. The rearrangement links TRBV7-9 to TRBJ2-2; either TRBD1 or TRBD2 may supply D (5 bases each). Trimming took 4 bases from V and 3 from J, leaving 18 bases between them. The germline V gene encodes CDR1 SEHNR and CDR2 FQNEAQ (reference sequence). CDR3 size: 17 residues.

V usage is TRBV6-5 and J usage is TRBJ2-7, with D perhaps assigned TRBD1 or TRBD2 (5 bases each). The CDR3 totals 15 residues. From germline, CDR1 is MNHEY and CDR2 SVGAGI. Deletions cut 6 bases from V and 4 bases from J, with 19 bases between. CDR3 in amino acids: CASRKLTGGLYEQYF. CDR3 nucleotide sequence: TGTGCCAGCAGGAAATTAACAGGCGGGCTATACGAGCAGTACTTC.

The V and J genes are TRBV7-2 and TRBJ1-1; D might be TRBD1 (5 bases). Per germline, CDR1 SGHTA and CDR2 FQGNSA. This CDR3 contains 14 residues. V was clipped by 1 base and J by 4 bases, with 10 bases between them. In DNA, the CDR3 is TGTGCCAGCAGCTTAGTAGGGGCCATCACTGAAGCTTTCTTT. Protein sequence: CASSLVGAITEAFF.

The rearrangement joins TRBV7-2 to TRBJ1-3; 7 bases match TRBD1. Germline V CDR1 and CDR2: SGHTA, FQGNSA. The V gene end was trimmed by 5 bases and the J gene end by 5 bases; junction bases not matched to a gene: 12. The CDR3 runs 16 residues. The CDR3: CASSPQGQTIRNTIYF. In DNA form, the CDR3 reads TGTGCCAGCAGCCCCCAGGGACAGACTATTAGAAACACCATATATTTT.

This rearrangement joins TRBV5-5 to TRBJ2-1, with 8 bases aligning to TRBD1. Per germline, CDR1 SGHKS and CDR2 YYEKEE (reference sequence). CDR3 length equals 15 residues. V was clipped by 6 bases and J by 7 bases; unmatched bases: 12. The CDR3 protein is CASTPVETGENEQFF. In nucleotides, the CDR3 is TGTGCCAGCACCCCAGTTGAGACAGGGGAGAATGAGCAGTTCTTC.

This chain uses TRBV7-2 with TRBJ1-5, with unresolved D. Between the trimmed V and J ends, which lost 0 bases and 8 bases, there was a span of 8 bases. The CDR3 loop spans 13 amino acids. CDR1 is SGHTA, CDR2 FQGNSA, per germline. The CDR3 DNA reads TGTGCCAGCAGCTTAGCGGTCGGGGAGCCCCAGCATTTT. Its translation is CASSLAVGEPQHF.

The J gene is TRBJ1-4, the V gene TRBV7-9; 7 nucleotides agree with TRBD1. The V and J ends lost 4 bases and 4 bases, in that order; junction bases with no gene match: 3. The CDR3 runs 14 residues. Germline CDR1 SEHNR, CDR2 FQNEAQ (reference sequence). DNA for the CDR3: TGTGCCAGCAGCTCCGGGACAGTTAATGAAAAACTGTTTTTT. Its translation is CASSSGTVNEKLFF.

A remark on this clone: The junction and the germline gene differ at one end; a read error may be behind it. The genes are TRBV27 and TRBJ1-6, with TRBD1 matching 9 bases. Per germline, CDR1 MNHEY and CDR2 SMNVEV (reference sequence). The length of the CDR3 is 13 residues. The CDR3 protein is CASSMTIGQGIRF. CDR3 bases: TGTGCCAGCAGTATGACCATCGGACAGGGGATCAGGTTT.

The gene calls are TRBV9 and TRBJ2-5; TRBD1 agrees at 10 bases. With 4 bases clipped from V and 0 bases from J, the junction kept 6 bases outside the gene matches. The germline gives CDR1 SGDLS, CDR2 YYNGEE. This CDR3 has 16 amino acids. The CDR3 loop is CASSRPGQGYQETQYF. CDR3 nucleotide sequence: TGTGCCAGCAGCCGACCGGGACAGGGGTACCAAGAGACCCAGTACTTC.

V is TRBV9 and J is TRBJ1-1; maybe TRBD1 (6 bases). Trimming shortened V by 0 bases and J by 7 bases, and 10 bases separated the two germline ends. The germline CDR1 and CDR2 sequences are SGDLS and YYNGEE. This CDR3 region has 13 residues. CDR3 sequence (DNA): TGTGCCAGCAGCGTAGTAACAGGGTATGAAGCTTTCTTT. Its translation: CASSVVTGYEAFF.

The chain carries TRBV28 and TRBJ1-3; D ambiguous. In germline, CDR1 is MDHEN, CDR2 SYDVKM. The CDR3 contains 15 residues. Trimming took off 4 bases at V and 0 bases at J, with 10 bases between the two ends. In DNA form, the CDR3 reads TGTGCCAGCAGTTCAGGAGGTTCCTCTGGAAACACCATATATTTT. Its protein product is CASSSGGSSGNTIYF.

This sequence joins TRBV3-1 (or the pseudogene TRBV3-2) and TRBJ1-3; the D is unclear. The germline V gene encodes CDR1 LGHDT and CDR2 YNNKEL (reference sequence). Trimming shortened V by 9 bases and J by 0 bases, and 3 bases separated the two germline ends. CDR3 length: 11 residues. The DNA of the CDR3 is TGTGCCAGTAGCTCTGGAAACACCATATATTTT. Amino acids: CASSSGNTIYF.

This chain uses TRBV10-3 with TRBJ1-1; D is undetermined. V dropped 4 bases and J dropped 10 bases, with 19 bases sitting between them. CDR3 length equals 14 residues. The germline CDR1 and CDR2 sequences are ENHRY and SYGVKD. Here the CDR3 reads CAISGGWAKEGAFF. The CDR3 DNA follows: TGTGCCATCAGTGGTGGCTGGGCCAAAGAGGGAGCTTTCTTT.

The CDR3 reads CASSLELGEDTQYF. The CDR3 DNA is TGCGCCAGCAGCTTGGAACTAGGTGAAGATACGCAGTATTTT. The rearrangement links TRBV5-1 to TRBJ2-3; tentative D call: TRBD2 (5 bases). The CDR3 extends over 14 amino acids. V lost 0 bases and J lost 5, with 10 bases in between. Germline V gene data show CDR1 as SGHRS and CDR2 as YFSETQ.

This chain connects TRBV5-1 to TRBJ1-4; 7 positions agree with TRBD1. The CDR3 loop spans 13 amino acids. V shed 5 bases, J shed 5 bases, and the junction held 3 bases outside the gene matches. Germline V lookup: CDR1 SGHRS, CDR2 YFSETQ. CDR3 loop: CASRQGTNEKLFF. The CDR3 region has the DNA TGCGCCAGCAGACAGGGGACAAATGAAAAACTGTTTTTT.

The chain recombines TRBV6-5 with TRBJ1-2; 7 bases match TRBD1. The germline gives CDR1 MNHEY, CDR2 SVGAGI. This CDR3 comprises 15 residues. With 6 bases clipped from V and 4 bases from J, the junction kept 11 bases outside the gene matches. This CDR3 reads CASRAWTGRSYGYTF. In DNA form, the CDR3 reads TGTGCCAGCAGAGCGTGGACAGGTCGATCCTATGGCTACACCTTC.